These 17 T cell receptor beta chains came from one sample sequenced in a study of blood T cell repertoires in COVID-19 (dated by TCRdb to the early 2020s). Receptor libraries were prepared by the immunoSEQ multiplex PCR assay. What TCRdb holds here is the immuneACCESS table cut down to in-frame rearrangements. Part of the clones is not present; checked against another copy, under half of the missing clones reflect an unresolved V gene, and the others are unexplained. The sample table shows under 300,000 clones, and 83% are seen once. More than 8% of the sample lies in the top ten. Specimen: peripheral blood. These TCRs come from a woman aged 45-65 years who had recovered from COVID-19.

The chain uses TRBV6-5 and TRBJ1-1; no clear D. Germline CDR1 MNHEY, CDR2 SVGAGI. The CDR3 sequence is 14 residues long. The V end was cut by 5 bases, the J end by 0 bases, with 10 bases between. CDR3 region: CASSPGVMNTEAFF. Written as DNA, the CDR3 is TGTGCCAGCAGTCCGGGAGTGATGAACACTGAAGCTTTCTTT.

The V gene is TRBV28, the J gene TRBJ1-2; D possibly corresponds to TRBD1 (6 bases). Trimming removed 1 base from V and 4 bases from J, with 22 bases in between. This CDR3 region has 18 residues. The germline CDR1 and CDR2 sequences are MDHEN and SYDVKM. In DNA, the CDR3 is TGTGCCAGCAGTTTATCCCTAGATCGACGGACAGACCTCTATGGCTACACCTTC. This translates into CASSLSLDRRTDLYGYTF.

This chain joins TRBV4-2 and TRBJ1-5; TRBD1 matches at 9 bases. Germline V lookup: CDR1 LGHNA, CDR2 YNFKEQ. V lost 4 bases and J lost 0; bases outside the gene matches: 1. This CDR3 region has 15 residues. CDR3 loop: CASSRTGDSNQPQHF. The CDR3 DNA is TGTGCCAGCAGCCGGACAGGGGATAGCAATCAGCCCCAGCATTTT.

The chain combines TRBV7-9 with TRBJ2-2; 7 positions match TRBD1. J was trimmed by 4 bases and V by 6 bases; bases with no gene match: 8. This CDR3 spans 15 amino acids. From germline, CDR1 is SEHNR and CDR2 FQNEAQ (reference sequence). CDR3 nucleotide sequence: TGTGCCAGCAGGTCTACAGGGGCCGGCACCGGGGAGCTGTTTTTT. It codes for CASRSTGAGTGELFF. Together with reference TRBV7-9 and TRBJ2-2, the CDR3 gives the full variable domain: DTGVSQNPRHKITKRGQNVTFRCDPISEHNRLYWYRQTLGQGPEFLTYFQNEAQLEKSRLLSDRFSAERPKGSFSTLEIQRTEQGDSAMYLCASRSTGAGTGELFFGEGSRLTVL.

V is TRBV28 and J is TRBJ1-5; D gene uncertain. This CDR3 contains 12 residues. Trimming took off 3 bases at V and 5 bases at J, with 5 bases between the two ends. CDR1 and CDR2 (germline): MDHEN, SYDVKM. CDR3 sequence: CASSFEDQPQHF. CDR3 nucleotide sequence: TGTGCCAGCAGTTTCGAGGATCAGCCCCAGCATTTT.

The rearrangement uses TRBV2 and TRBJ2-1; a weak D match, TRBD1 (6 bases). The germline CDR1 and CDR2 sequences are SNHLY and FYNNEI. V gave up 8 bases and J gave up 6 bases, with 14 bases separating them. This CDR3 has 13 residues. CDR3 sequence: CASYRDISNEQFF. The CDR3 nucleotides read TGTGCCAGCTACAGGGACATAAGCAATGAGCAGTTCTTC.

CDR3 region: CASSLGQGAFEAFF. The CDR3 DNA sequence: TGTGCCAGTAGTCTTGGACAGGGGGCTTTTGAAGCTTTCTTT. The chain joins TRBV19 to TRBJ1-1; 11 positions agree with TRBD1. V gave up 5 bases and J gave up 7 bases; unmatched junction bases: 6. Germline lookup yields CDR1 LNHDA and CDR2 SQIVND (reference sequence). The CDR3 extends over 14 amino acids.

The gene calls are TRBV18 and TRBJ1-2, with D unresolved. The CDR3 runs 13 residues. The germline CDR1 and CDR2 sequences are KGHSH and LQKENI. V shed 3 bases and J shed 3 bases, with 8 bases lying between them. CDR3 residues: CASSPREDYGYTF. DNA for the CDR3: TGTGCCAGCTCACCGAGGGAGGACTATGGCTACACCTTC.

The V call is TRBV19, the J call TRBJ1-4, with D perhaps matching TRBD1 (6 bases). The length of the CDR3 is 15 residues. Germline assignment: CDR1 LNHDA and CDR2 SQIVND (reference sequence). V was shortened by 10 bases and J by 0 bases, with 15 bases between the two germline ends. CDR3 coding DNA: TGTGCCACCAGTCGGGGGGGCACAACTAATGAAAAACTGTTTTTT. This gives the protein CATSRGGTTNEKLFF.

The chain links TRBV19 to TRBJ2-3; 9 nucleotides match TRBD2. From germline, CDR1 is LNHDA and CDR2 SQIVND (reference sequence). Trimming cost V 4 bases and J 0 bases; bases outside gene matches: 17. The CDR3 length is 20 residues. The DNA for the CDR3 is TGTGCCAGTAGTACCCCTAAGACTAGCGGCGGTCAACTTAGCACAGATACGCAGTATTTT. Its protein is CASSTPKTSGGQLSTDTQYF. Together with reference TRBV19 and TRBJ2-3, the CDR3 gives the full variable domain: DGGITQSPKYLFRKEGQNVTLSCEQNLNHDAMYWYRQDPGQGLRLIYYSQIVNDFQKGDIAEGYSVSREKKESFPLTVTSAQKNPTAFYLCASSTPKTSGGQLSTDTQYFGPGTRLTVL.

CDR3 residues: CSVGTGANYGYTF. CDR3 sequence (DNA): TGCAGCGTCGGGACAGGCGCTAACTATGGCTACACCTTC. This chain links TRBV29-1 with TRBJ1-2; TRBD1 aligns across 8 bases. Germline V gene data show CDR1 as SQVTM and CDR2 as ANQGSEA. The CDR3 has 13 residues. Germline trimming cut 6 bases from V and 0 bases from J; bases unmatched to any gene: 3.

Written as DNA, the CDR3 is TGTGCCAGCAGTGGACAGTCCCCTACCTATGGCTACACCTTC. Its protein is CASSGQSPTYGYTF. The chain has TRBV28 and TRBJ1-2, with a weak D call TRBD1 (6 bases). The CDR3 is 14 amino acids. V was cut by 5 bases and J by 4 bases, with 14 bases left in between. Germline V gene sequence: CDR1 MDHEN, CDR2 SYDVKM.

CDR3 sequence: CASGRQANYGYTF. CDR3 bases: TGTGCCAGCGGAAGACAGGCAAACTATGGCTACACCTTC. This chain uses TRBV7-2 with TRBJ1-2, with TRBD1 as a possible D gene (6 bases). V shed 8 bases and J shed 2 bases, with 12 bases lying between them. Germline V gene data show CDR1 as SGHTA and CDR2 as FQGNSA. The CDR3 loop spans 13 amino acids.

V and J are TRBV5-6 and TRBJ2-7, with a possible D match to TRBD1 (7 bases). The CDR3 spans 15 residues. CDR1 is SGHDT, CDR2 YYEEEE, per germline. Trimming removed 3 bases at V and 4 bases at J, with 17 bases between. The CDR3 nucleotides read TGTGCCAGCAGCTCTATTGGAGGGGGCTTGTACGAGCAGTACTTC. Residues: CASSSIGGGLYEQYF. Full variable domain (outside the CDR3, taken from reference TRBV5-6 and TRBJ2-7): DAGVTQSPTHLIKTRGQQVTLRCSPKSGHDTVSWYQQALGQGPQFIFQYYEEEERQRGNFPDRFSGHQFPNYSSELNVNALLLGDSALYLCASSSIGGGLYEQYFGPGTRLTVT.

This chain's CDR3 is CASNTGGRDTQYF. The CDR3 bases are TGTGCCAGCAACACAGGGGGGCGAGATACGCAGTATTTT. The chain combines TRBV12-3 or TRBV12-4 with TRBJ2-3; 8 bases align to TRBD1. The CDR3 is made up of 13 amino acids. Germline trimming cut 7 bases from V and 5 bases from J; bases unmatched to any gene: 5.

The chain recombines TRBV4-3 with TRBJ2-3; 11 nucleotides match TRBD1. This CDR3 has 18 amino acids. Germline V CDR1 and CDR2: LGHNA, YSLEER. V shed 0 bases and J 2 bases; nucleotides not matched to a gene: 7. The CDR3 here is CASSQDPPGQGATDTQYF. The CDR3, as DNA: TGCGCCAGCAGCCAAGACCCGCCAGGACAGGGGGCCACAGATACGCAGTATTTT.

The CDR3 DNA reads as TGTGCCAGCAGCTTGAGGGACACCAGCACAGATACGCAGTATTTT. Amino acids: CASSLRDTSTDTQYF. The V and J genes are TRBV7-6 and TRBJ2-3; TRBD1 is a possible D gene (6 bases). Germline V gene sequence: CDR1 SGHVS, CDR2 FNYEAQ. The CDR3 sequence is 15 residues long. Between the trimmed V and J ends, which lost 3 bases and 0 bases, there was a span of 10 bases.